This T cell receptor (beta chain) was recovered during a study of T cell responses to AZD1222 COVID-19 vaccine. Some second doses came at about 4 weeks and others at about 12 weeks; these were pooled. The study's findings and limits: White British donors predominated, females outnumbered males, and clonal diversity was possibly underestimated.

The V gene lost 2 bases and the J gene lost 5 bases, with 4 bases spanning the gap. This CDR3 is built from 11 residues. The germline gives CDR1 SEHNR, CDR2 FQNEAQ (reference sequence). TCRdb's table, derived via immunoSEQ multiplex PCR, lists solely in-frame clones and lacks some. The table lists about 25,000 clones, 80% to 90% of them singletons. As for this clone: Its antigen is as yet unknown.

The gene calls are TRBV7-9 and TRBJ2-7; D unresolved. The sequenced sample was peripheral blood, obtained 28 days after the second AZD1222 dose. The receptor was derived from an adult who received the AZD1222 COVID-19 vaccine. The DNA for the CDR3 is TGTGCCAGCAGCTTACTCGACGAGCAGTACTTC. It codes for CASSLLDEQYF. Variable domain in full (rest from reference TRBV7-9 and TRBJ2-7): DTGVSQNPRHKITKRGQNVTFRCDPISEHNRLYWYRQTLGQGPEFLTYFQNEAQLEKSRLLSDRFSAERPKGSFSTLEIQRTEQGDSAMYLCASSLLDEQYFGPGTRLTVT.